This section outlines one TCR beta chain sequence together with its context. Its antigen remains undetermined. Base-call qualities are not available, and no considerably larger clone is one nucleotide away. The data derive from a study of blood T cell repertoires in COVID-19 (dated by TCRdb to the early 2020s). Turning to the overall study: Samples covering the acute and convalescent phases of COVID-19 were provided by collaborators in the United States, Italy and Spain. The material from the prospective study consisted of cDNA or gDNA derived from T cells, B-cell-depleted T cells, or PBMCs. Subjects who had been exposed to COVID-19, were actively infected with it, or had recovered from it provided the deeply sampled blood TCRbeta repertoires that made up the dataset. The repertoires were made available in a free public database intended to serve as a resource for research on the immune response to SARS-CoV-2. Samples were obtained from the ongoing ImmuneRACE study (first 160 participants) and from some 1,300 subjects provided by 6 global collaborators. A de-identified subject ID, COVID-19 status, age in years and sex were almost always included in the sample metadata. Where available, HLA class I and class II types were taken from metadata supplied by the sample provider and were not determined by assay-based typing.

TCRbeta CDR3 regions were amplified from genomic DNA using the immunoSEQ Assay, a bias-controlled multiplex PCR. For the original study's pipeline: The number of nucleated cells in each sample was estimated from the amplification of reference gene primers within the assay. To quantify the absolute abundance of each unique TCRbeta CDR3 rearrangement, sequence reads were collapsed and filtered. For each sample, productive Simpson clonality was calculated as the square root of Simpson's diversity index across productive rearrangements. TCRdb stores this immuneACCESS table with in-frame sequences only. Part of the clones is absent; in the studies checked, under half of the shortfall reflects unresolved V genes, and no reason is known for the rest. V and J calls and clone size are copied from that table; D and trimming were computed from the DNA. The sample data list about 170,000 clones, and 65% to 85% of these were observed just once. Together, the top ten hold about 3.5% of the sample.

Participants in the prospective study were aged about 18 to 89 years, lived in 20 to 25 United States geographic areas, and enrolled through a virtual design. To assign participants to cohorts, the prospective study relied on clinical history that participants themselves reported in a screening survey and a study questionnaire. Each participant in the prospective study had whole blood, serum and a nasopharyngeal or oropharyngeal swab collected by mobile phlebotomists. Over a 2-month period, participants in the prospective study had the option of providing additional blood draws and questionnaires. Blood samples from the prospective study were shipped frozen or at room temperature prior to DNA extraction. CDR1 and CDR2 (SQVTM, ANQGSEA) derive from the germline V gene. V and J are truncated by 3 bases and 4 bases respectively, leaving an intervening sequence of 10 bases. Counted from cysteine to phenylalanine, this CDR3 has 13 amino acids. The sequence is cut down to CDR3 DNA, 39 bases in frame from base 1.

On the study overall, not on this receptor specifically: The quantity of clinical and demographic metadata differed by source and by participant and was supplied without curation.

Rearrangement joined TRBV29-1 to TRBJ2-1; a tentative D match to TRBD1 spans 6 bases. Sequences were obtained from PBMCs or T cells enriched from blood (not recorded which). This receptor was taken from a woman aged 45-65 years in a cohort exposed to, infected with or recovered from COVID-19 (not recorded which). The nucleotide sequence is TGCAGCGTTGAGGGGACACTTTACAATGAGCAGTTCTTC. This gives the protein CSVEGTLYNEQFF.